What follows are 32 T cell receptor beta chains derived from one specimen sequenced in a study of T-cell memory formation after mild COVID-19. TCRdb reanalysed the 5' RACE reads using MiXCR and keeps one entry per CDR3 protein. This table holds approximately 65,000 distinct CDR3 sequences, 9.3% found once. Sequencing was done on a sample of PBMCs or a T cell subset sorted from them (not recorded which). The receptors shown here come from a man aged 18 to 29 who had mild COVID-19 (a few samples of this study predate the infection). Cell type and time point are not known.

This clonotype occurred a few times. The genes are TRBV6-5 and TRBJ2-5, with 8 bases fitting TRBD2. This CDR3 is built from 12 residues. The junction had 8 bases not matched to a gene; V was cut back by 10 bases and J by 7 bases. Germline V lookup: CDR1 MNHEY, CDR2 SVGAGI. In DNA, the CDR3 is TGTGCCACACTTAGCGGGGCCAGGACCCAGTACTTC. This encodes CATLSGARTQYF.

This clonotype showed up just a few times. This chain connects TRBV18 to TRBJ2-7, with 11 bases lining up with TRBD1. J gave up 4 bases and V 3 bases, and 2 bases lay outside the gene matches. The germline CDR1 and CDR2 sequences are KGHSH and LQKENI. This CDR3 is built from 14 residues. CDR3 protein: CASSPGTGGYEQYF. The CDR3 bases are TGTGCCAGCTCACCCGGGACAGGGGGGTACGAGCAGTACTTC.

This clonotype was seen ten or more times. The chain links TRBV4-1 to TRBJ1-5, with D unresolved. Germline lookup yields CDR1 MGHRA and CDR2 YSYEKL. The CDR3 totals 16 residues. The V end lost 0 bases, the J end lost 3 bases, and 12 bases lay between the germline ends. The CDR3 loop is CASSQDHGNLNQPQHF. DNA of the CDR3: TGCGCCAGCAGCCAAGATCACGGGAACCTCAATCAGCCCCAGCATTTT.

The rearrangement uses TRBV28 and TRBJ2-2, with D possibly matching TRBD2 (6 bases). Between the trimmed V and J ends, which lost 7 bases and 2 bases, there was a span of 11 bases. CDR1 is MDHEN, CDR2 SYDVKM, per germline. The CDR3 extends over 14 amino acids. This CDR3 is CASILGLNTGELFF. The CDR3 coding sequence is TGTGCCAGCATACTGGGACTTAACACCGGGGAGCTGTTTTTT.

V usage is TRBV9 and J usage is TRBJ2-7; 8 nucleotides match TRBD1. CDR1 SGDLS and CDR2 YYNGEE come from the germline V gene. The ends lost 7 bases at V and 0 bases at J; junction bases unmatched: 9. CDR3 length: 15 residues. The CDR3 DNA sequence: TGTGCCAGCCGCCCTCCGGGACAGGACTCCTACGAGCAGTACGTC. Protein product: CASRPPGQDSYEQYV.

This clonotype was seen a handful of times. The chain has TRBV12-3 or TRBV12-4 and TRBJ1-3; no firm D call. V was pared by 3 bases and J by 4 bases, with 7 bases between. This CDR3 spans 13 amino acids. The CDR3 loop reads CASSFIGGNTIYF. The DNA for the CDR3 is TGTGCCAGCAGTTTCATCGGGGGAAACACCATATATTTT.

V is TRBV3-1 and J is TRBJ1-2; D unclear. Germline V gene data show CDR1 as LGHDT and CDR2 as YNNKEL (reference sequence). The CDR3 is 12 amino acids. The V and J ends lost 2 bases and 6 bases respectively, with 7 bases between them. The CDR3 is CASSQSGNGYTF. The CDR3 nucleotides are TGTGCCAGCAGCCAAAGTGGAAATGGCTACACCTTC.

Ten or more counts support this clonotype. The DNA for the CDR3 is TGCAGTGCTAGAGATCTGAGGCTAGCGGGTTACAATGAGCAGTTCTTC. It translates to CSARDLRLAGYNEQFF. The chain couples TRBV20-1 to TRBJ2-1; 8 nucleotides agree with TRBD2. Trimming cost V 0 bases and J 4 bases; bases outside gene matches: 8. The CDR3 extends over 16 amino acids. Germline CDR1 reads DFQATT; CDR2 reads SNEGSKA (reference sequence).

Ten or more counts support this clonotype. The DNA of the CDR3 is TGCGCCAGCGAGACAAGTCTAAACACCGGGGAGCTGTTTTTT. Residues: CASETSLNTGELFF. The J gene is TRBJ2-2, the V gene TRBV5-1; no firm D call. V was shortened by 7 bases and J by 2 bases, with 12 bases between the two germline ends. CDR1 and CDR2 (germline): SGHRS, YFSETQ. This CDR3 is 14 amino acids long.

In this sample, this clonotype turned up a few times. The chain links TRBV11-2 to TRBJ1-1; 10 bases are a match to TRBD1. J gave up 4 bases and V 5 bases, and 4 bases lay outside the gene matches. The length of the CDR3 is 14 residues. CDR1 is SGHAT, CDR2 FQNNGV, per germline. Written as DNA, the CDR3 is TGTGCCAGCAGCCGGGGACAGGGGATCACTGAAGCTTTCTTT. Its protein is CASSRGQGITEAFF.

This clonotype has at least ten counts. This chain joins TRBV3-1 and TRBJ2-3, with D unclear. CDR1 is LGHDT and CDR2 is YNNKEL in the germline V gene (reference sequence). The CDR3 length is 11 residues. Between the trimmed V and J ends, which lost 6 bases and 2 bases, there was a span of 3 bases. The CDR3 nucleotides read TGTGCCAGCAGATCCACAGATACGCAGTATTTT. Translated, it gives CASRSTDTQYF.

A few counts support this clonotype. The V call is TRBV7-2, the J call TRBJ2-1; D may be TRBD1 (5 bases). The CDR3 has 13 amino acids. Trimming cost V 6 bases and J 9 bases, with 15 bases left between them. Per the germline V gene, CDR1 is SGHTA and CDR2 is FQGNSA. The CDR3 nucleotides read TGTGCCAGCAGACCCAGCCAAAGGGGTGAGCAGTTCTTC. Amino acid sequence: CASRPSQRGEQFF.

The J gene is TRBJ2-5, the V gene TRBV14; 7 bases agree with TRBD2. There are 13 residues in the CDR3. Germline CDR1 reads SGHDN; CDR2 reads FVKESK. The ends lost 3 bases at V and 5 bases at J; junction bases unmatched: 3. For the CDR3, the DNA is TGTGCCAGCAGCCAGGGACTAACGGAGACCCAGTACTTC. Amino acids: CASSQGLTETQYF.

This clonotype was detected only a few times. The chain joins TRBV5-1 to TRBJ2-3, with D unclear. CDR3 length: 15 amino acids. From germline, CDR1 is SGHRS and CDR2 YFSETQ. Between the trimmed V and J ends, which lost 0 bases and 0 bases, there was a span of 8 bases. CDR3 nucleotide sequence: TGCGCCAGCAGCTTGGCAGCGACTAGCACAGATACGCAGTATTTT. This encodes CASSLAATSTDTQYF.

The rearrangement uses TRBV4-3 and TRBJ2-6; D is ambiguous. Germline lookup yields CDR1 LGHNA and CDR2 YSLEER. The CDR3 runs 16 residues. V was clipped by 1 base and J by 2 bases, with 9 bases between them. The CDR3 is CASSQAQSTGANVLTF. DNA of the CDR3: TGCGCCAGCAGCCAAGCCCAGAGCACTGGGGCCAACGTCCTGACTTTC.

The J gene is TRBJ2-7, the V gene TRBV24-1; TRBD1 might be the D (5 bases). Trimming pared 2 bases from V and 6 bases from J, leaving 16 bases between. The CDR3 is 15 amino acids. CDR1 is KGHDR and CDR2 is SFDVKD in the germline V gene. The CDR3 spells CATSDSQHRSREQYV. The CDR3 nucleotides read TGTGCCACCAGTGATTCCCAGCACAGGAGTCGCGAGCAGTACGTC.

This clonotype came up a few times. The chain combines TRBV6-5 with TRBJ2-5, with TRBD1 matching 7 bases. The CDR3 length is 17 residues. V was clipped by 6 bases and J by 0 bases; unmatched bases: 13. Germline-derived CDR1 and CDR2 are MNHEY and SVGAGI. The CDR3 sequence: CASSRYRGLGYQETQYF. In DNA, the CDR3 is TGTGCCAGCAGCCGATACAGGGGTCTCGGGTACCAAGAGACCCAGTACTTC.

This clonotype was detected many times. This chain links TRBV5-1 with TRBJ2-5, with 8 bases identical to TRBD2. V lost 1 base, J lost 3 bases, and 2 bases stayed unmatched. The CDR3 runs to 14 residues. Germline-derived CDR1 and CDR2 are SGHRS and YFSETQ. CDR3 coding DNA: TGCGCCAGCAGCTTGTCCGGGGGGGAAGAGACCCAGTACTTC. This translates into CASSLSGGEETQYF.

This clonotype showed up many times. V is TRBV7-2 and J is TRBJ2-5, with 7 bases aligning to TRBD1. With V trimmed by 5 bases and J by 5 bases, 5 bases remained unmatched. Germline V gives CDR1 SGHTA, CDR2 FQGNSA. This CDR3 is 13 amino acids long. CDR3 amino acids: CASSQGQVETQYF. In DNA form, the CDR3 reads TGTGCCAGCAGCCAAGGACAGGTGGAGACCCAGTACTTC. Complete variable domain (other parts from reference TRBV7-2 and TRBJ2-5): GAGVSQSPSNKVTEKGKDVELRCDPISGHTALYWYRQSLGQGLEFLIYFQGNSAPDKSGLPSDRFSAERTGGSVSTLTIQRTQQEDSAVYLCASSQGQVETQYFGPGTRLLVL.

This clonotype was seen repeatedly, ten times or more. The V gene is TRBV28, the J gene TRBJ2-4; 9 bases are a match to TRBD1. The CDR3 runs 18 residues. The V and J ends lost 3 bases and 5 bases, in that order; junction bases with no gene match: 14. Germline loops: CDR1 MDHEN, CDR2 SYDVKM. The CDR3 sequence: CASSFLVATDRGENIQYF. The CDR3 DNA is TGTGCCAGCAGTTTTTTAGTGGCAACGGACAGGGGCGAAAACATTCAGTACTTC.

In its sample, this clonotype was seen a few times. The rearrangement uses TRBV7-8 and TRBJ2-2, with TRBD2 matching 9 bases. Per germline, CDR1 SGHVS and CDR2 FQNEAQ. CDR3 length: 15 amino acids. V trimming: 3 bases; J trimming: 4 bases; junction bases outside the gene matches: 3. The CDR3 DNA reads TGTGCCAGCAGCTTGCGGGGGGGAATCACCGGGGAGCTGTTTTTT. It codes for CASSLRGGITGELFF.

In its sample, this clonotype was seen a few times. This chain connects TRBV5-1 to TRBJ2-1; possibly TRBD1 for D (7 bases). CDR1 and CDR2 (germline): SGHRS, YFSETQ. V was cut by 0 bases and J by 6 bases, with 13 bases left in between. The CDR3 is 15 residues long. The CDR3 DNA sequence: TGCGCCAGCAGCTTGGCCGCGGGACAGACCAATGAGCAGTTCTTC. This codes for CASSLAAGQTNEQFF.

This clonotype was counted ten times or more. DNA for the CDR3: TGTGCCAGCAGCTCGCGTGAAGAGCAGTTCTTC. It codes for CASSSREEQFF. The gene calls are TRBV7-2 and TRBJ2-1, with D uncertain. The CDR3 has 11 amino acids. V gave up 4 bases and J gave up 10 bases, with 8 bases separating them. In germline, CDR1 is SGHTA, CDR2 FQGNSA.

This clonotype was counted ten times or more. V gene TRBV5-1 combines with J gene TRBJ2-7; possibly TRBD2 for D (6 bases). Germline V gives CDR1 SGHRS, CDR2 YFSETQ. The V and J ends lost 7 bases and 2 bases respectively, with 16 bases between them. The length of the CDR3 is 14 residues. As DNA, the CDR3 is TGCGCCAGCGGGAGCGGAGGGCCCGCCTACGAGCAGTACTTC. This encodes CASGSGGPAYEQYF. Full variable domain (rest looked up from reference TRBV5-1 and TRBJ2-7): KAGVTQTPRYLIKTRGQQVTLSCSPISGHRSVSWYQQTPGQGLQFLFEYFSETQRNKGNFPGRFSGRQFSNSRSEMNVSTLELGDSALYLCASGSGGPAYEQYFGPGTRLTVT.

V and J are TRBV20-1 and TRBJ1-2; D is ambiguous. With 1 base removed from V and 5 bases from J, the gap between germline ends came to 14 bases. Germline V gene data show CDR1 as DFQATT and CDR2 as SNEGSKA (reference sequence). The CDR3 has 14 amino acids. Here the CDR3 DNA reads TGCAGTGCTAGAGGAGCGCTCATCGGTTATGGCTACACCTTC. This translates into CSARGALIGYGYTF.

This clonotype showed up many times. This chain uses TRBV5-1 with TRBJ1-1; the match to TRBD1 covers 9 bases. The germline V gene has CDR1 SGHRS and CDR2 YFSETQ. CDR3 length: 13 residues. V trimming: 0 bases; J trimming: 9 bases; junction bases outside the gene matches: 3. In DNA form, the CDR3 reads TGCGCCAGCAGCTTGGGCGACAGGGGGAAAGCTTTCTTT. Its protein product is CASSLGDRGKAFF. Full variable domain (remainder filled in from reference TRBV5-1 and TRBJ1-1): KAGVTQTPRYLIKTRGQQVTLSCSPISGHRSVSWYQQTPGQGLQFLFEYFSETQRNKGNFPGRFSGRQFSNSRSEMNVSTLELGDSALYLCASSLGDRGKAFFGQGTRLTVV.

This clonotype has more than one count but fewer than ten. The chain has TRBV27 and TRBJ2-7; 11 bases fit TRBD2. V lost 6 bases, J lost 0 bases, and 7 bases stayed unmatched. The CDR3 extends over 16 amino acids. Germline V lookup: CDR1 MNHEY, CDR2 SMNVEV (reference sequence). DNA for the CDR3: TGTGCCAGCAGACGGTCCGGGACTAGCGGCTCCTACGAGCAGTACGTC. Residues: CASRRSGTSGSYEQYV.

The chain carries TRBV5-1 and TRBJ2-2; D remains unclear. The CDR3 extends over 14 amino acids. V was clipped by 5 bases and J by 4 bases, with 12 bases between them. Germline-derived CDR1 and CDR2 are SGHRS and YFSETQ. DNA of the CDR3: TGCGCCAGCAGGGAGACCGAAGGCACCGGGGAGCTGTTTTTT. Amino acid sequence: CASRETEGTGELFF.

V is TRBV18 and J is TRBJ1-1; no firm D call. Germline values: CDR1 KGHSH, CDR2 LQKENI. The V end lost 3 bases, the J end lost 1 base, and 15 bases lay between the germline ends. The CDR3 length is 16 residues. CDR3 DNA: TGTGCCAGCTCACCGGGCCGGACCATTCAGAACACTGAAGCTTTCTTT. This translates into CASSPGRTIQNTEAFF.

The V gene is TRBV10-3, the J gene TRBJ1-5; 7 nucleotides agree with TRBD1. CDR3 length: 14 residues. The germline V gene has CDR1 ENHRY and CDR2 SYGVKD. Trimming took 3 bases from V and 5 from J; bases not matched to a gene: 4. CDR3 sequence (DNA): TGTGCCATCAGTGAATCCGGGACAGATCAGCCCCAGCATTTT. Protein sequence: CAISESGTDQPQHF.

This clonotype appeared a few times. Written as DNA, the CDR3 is TGTGCCACCAGCGGGGGCAGCCGGAACTACGAGCAGTACGTC. Its protein product is CATSGGSRNYEQYV. The J gene is TRBJ2-7, the V gene TRBV15; D is possibly TRBD1 (6 bases). Trimming removed 5 bases at V and 3 bases at J, with 14 bases between. Germline lookup yields CDR1 LNHNV and CDR2 YYDKDF (reference sequence). The CDR3 totals 14 residues.

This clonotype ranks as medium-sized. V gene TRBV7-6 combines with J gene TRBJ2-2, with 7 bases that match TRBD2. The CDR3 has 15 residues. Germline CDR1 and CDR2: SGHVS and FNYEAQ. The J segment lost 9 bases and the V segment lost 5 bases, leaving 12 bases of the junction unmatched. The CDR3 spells CASSPAGGSRWELFF. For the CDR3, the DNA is TGTGCCAGCAGCCCCGCCGGCGGGAGCCGTTGGGAGCTGTTTTTT. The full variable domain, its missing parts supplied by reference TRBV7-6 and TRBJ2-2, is GAGVSQSPRYKVTKRGQDVALRCDPISGHVSLYWYRQALGQGPEFLTYFNYEAQQDKSGLPNDRFSAERPEGSISTLTIQRTEQRDSAMYRCASSPAGGSRWELFFGEGSRLTVL.